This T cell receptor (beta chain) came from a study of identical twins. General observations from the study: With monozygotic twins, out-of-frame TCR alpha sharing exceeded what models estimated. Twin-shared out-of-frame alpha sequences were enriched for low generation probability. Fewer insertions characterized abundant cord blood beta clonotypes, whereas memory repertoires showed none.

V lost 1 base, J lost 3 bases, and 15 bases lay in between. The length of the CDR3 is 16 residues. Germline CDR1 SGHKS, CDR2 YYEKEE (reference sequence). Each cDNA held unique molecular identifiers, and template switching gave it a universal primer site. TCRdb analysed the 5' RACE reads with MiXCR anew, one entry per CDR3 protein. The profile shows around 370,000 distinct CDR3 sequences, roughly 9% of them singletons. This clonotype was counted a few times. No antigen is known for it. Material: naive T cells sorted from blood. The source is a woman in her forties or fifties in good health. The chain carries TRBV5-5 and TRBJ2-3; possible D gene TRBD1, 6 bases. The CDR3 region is CASSLFMGAQTDTQYF. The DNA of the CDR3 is TGTGCCAGCAGCTTGTTTATGGGGGCTCAGACAGATACGCAGTATTTT.